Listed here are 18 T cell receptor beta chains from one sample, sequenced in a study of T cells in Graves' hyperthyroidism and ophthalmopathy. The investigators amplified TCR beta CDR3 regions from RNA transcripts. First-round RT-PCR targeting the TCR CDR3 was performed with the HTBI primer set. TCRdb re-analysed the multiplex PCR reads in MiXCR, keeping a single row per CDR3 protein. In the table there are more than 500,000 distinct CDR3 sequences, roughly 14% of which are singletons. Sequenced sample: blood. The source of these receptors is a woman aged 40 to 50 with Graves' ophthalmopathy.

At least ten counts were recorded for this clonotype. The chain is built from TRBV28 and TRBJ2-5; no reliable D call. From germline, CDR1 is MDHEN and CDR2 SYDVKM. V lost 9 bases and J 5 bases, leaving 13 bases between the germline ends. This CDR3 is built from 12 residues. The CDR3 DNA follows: TGTGCCAGTACCGGGTCAAAGGAGACCCAGTACTTC. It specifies CASTGSKETQYF.

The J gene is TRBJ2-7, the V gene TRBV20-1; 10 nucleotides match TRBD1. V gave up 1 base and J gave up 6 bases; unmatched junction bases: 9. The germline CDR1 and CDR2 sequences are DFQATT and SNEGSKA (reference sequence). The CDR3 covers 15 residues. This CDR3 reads CSARVPGTGVAEQYF. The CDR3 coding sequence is TGCAGTGCTAGAGTCCCCGGGACAGGGGTCGCCGAGCAGTACTTC.

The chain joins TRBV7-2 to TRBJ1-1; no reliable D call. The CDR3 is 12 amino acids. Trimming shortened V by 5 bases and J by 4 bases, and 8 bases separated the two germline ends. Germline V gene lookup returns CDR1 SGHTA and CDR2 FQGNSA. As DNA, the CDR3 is TGTGCCAGCAGCACGAGGAGCACTGAAGCTTTCTTT. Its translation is CASSTRSTEAFF.

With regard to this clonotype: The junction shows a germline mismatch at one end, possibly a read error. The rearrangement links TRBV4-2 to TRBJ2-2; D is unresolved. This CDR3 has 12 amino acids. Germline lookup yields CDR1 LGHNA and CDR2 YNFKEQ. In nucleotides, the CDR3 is TGTGCCAGCAGTCAAGAGGTCGGGGAGCTGTTTTTT. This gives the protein CASSQEVGELFF.

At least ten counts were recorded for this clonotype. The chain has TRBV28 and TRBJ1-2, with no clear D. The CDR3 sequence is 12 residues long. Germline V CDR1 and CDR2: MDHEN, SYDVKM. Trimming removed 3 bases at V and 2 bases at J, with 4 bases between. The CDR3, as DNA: TGTGCCAGCAGTTTCCCCAACTATGGCTACACCTTC. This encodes CASSFPNYGYTF.

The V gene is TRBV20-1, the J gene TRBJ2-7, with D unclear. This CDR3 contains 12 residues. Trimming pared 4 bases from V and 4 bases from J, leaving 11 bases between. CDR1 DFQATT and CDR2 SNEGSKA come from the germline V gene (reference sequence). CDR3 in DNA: TGCAGTGCTATGCCCGACATTTACGAGCAGTACTTC. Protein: CSAMPDIYEQYF.

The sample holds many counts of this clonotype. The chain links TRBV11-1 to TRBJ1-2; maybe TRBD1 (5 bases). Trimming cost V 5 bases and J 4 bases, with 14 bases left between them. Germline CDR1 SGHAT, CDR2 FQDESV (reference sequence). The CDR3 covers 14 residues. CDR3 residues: CASSLSGGTYGYTF. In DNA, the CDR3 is TGTGCCAGCAGCCTTTCGGGGGGTACCTATGGCTACACCTTC.

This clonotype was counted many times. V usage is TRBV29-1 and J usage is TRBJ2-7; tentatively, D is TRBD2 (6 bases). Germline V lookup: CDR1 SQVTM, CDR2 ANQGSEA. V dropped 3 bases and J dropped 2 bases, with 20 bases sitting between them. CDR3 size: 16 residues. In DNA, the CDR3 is TGCAGCGTTGAGTTAGCGGAAGGGATTCACCCCTACGAGCAGTACTTC. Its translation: CSVELAEGIHPYEQYF.

CDR3 coding DNA: TGCGCCAGCAGCCAAGAGGTGACAGGGGTAACTGAAGCTTTCTTT. It yields the protein CASSQEVTGVTEAFF. The chain combines TRBV4-3 with TRBJ1-1; 8 bases are a match to TRBD1. With V trimmed by 0 bases and J by 5 bases, 5 bases remained unmatched. In germline, CDR1 is LGHNA, CDR2 YSLEER. This CDR3 is 15 amino acids long.

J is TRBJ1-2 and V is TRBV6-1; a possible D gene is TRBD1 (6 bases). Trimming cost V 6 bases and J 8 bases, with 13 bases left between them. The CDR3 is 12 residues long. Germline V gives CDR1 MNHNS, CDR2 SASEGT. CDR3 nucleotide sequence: TGTGCCAGCAGAACCGGGACAAGAGGCTACACCTTC. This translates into CASRTGTRGYTF.

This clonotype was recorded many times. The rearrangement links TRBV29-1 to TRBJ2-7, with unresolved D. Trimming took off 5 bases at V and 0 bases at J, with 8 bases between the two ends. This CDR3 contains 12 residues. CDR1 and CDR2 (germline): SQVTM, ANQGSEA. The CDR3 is CSVRADSYEQYF. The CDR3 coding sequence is TGCAGCGTTCGGGCAGACTCCTACGAGCAGTACTTC.

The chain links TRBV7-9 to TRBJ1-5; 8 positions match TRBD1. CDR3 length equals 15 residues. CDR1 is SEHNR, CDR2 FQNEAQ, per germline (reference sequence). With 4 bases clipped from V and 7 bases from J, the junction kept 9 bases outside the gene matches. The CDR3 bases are TGTGCCAGCAGCTCGGACAGGGAGGAGAGCCAGCCCCAGCATTTT. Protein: CASSSDREESQPQHF.

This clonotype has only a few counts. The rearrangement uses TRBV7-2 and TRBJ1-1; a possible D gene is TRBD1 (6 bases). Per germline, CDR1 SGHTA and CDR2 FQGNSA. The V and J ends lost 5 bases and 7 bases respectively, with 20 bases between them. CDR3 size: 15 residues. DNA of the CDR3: TGTGCCAGCAGCCGTACTAATACAGGGTTAAGTGAAGCTTTCTTT. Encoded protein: CASSRTNTGLSEAFF.

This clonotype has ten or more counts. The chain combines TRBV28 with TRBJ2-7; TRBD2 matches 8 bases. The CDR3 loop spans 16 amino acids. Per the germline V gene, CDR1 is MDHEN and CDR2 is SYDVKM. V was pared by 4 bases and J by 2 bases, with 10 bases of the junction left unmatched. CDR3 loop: CASSSPFSGVAYEQYF. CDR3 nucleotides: TGTGCCAGCAGTTCCCCCTTTAGCGGGGTCGCCTACGAGCAGTACTTC.

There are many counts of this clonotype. The CDR3 DNA is TGTGCCAGCAGTCGGACAGGGCTGGGCGACTACGAGCAGTACTTC. Its protein product is CASSRTGLGDYEQYF. J is TRBJ2-7 and V is TRBV27; TRBD1 aligns across 8 bases. The CDR3 runs 15 residues. Germline CDR1 is MNHEY and CDR2 is SMNVEV (reference sequence). V gave up 5 bases and J gave up 3 bases; unmatched junction bases: 9.

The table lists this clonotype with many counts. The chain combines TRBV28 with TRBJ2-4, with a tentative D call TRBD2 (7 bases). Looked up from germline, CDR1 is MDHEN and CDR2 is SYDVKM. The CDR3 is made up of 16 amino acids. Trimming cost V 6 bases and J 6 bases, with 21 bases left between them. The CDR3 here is CASSKIGGAWGNIQYF. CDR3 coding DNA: TGTGCCAGCAGCAAGATAGGGGGGGCTTGGGGAAACATTCAGTACTTC.

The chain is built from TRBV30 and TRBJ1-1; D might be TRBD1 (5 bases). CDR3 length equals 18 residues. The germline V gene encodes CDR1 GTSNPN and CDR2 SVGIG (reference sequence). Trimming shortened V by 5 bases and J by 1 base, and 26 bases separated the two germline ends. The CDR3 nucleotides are TGTGCCTGGTTCAGGGATGTTCGGCCAGGACCCAAGAACACTGAAGCTTTCTTT. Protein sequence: CAWFRDVRPGPKNTEAFF.

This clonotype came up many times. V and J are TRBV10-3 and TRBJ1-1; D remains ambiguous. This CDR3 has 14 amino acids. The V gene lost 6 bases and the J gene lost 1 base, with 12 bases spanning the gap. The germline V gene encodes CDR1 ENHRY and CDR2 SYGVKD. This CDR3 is CAIRSDVPNTEAFF. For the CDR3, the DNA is TGTGCCATCAGGTCGGACGTCCCGAACACTGAAGCTTTCTTT.